This T cell receptor beta chain originates from a study of blood T cells in healthy people across ages. General study results and limits: The study found more naive CD4+ cells and higher diversity in long-lived than aged donors.

Using a J-beta primer mix together with a sample-barcoded 5' primer, a second PCR was run for roughly 7 to 11 cycles. TCRdb re-called the 5' RACE reads through MiXCR, storing one row per CDR3 protein. The data show 800,000 to 1,300,000 distinct CDR3 sequences, with 20% to 25% seen just once and approximately 0.79% held by the top ten. Isolation of PBMCs gave at least 7 million cells per sample. Total RNA extraction produced at least 6 micrograms (per sample) for the study. Regarding this clonotype: The antigen is undetermined.

The CDR3 loop spans 12 amino acids. The V gene's germline CDR1 is KGHDR and CDR2 SFDVKD. V was clipped by 0 bases and J by 5 bases, with 1 base between them. The data were also submitted as part of a second study, on T cells of mothers and their children.

The sequenced sample was blood. The chain joins TRBV24-1 to TRBJ2-1; D unclear. The sequence was obtained from a girl aged 2 to 10 in good health. The CDR3 bases are TGTGCCACCAGTGATTTGAACAATGAGCAGTTCTTC. As protein: CATSDLNNEQFF.